This T cell receptor (beta chain) was captured in a study of T cell repertoires in cytomegalovirus infection. Study-level points and caveats: In two of eight donors, the top clonotype was HLA-C-restricted CMV-specific.

TCRdb re-derived calls from the reads in MiXCR, one entry per CDR3 protein. Found here are approximately 260,000 distinct CDR3 sequences, 17% of them singletons; the top ten hold less than 60%. V lost 3 bases, J lost 2 bases, and 17 bases lay in between. Looked up from germline, CDR1 is SGHAT and CDR2 is FQNNGV. The length of the CDR3 is 17 residues. This clonotype has just a few counts. As yet, its antigen is unknown. The sequencing input was CD8+ T cells from PBMCs. The source of this sequence is a human donor in good health (CMV status not recorded). Some clones in this sample may be carry-over from other donors' samples. The chain joins TRBV11-2 to TRBJ2-1; perhaps TRBD2 as D (6 bases). CDR3 coding DNA: TGTGCCAGCAGCTTGGGAGAAGAGCTAGCGCCCTACAATGAGCAGTTCTTC. Its protein is CASSLGEELAPYNEQFF.